The rows below give T cell receptor beta chains drawn from one sample of a study of neurological immune-mediated disorders. A single record per CDR3 protein comes from TCRdb applying MiXCR to the 5' RACE reads. The table includes fewer than 45,000 distinct CDR3 sequences, roughly 6.3% detected once. The sample comprised CD4+ T cells from blood. The receptors shown here come from a woman between 35 and 50 years old in good health. The conserved cysteine and the conserved F or W are not part of the CDR3 here.

v_call: TRBV29-1; cdr3_length: 10; cdr3_aa: SVEEVYNEQF
v_call: TRBV6-5; cdr3_length: 13; cdr3_aa: ASTRGTLSTDTQY
v_call: TRBV7-2; cdr3_length: 13; cdr3_aa: ASSLDGAGLGTQY
v_call: TRBV28; cdr3_length: 18; cdr3_aa: ASSLRFRLGSGWGNQPQH
v_call: TRBV5-5; cdr3_length: 13; cdr3_aa: ASSLTGKNTGELF
v_call: TRBV7-7; cdr3_length: 12; cdr3_aa: ASSLGDGANVLT
v_call: TRBV11-2; cdr3_length: 13; cdr3_aa: ASSFAGKGTDTQY
v_call: TRBV12-3/TRBV12-4; cdr3_length: 13; cdr3_aa: ASSPGRGANEKLF
v_call: TRBV12-3/TRBV12-4; cdr3_length: 14; cdr3_aa: ASSLIGGGSGNTIY
v_call: TRBV6-6; cdr3_length: 9; cdr3_aa: ASSFRETQY
v_call: TRBV3-1; cdr3_length: 14; cdr3_aa: ASSQPEGRGSYEQY
v_call: TRBV7-2; cdr3_length: 11; cdr3_aa: ASSYSGGNEQY
v_call: TRBV7-9; cdr3_length: 9; cdr3_aa: ASSSAWEQY
v_call: TRBV20-1; cdr3_length: 12; cdr3_aa: SARDMGGIYEQY
v_call: TRBV5-1; cdr3_length: 15; cdr3_aa: ASSLGADRPSGNTIY
v_call: TRBV7-2; cdr3_length: 11; cdr3_aa: ASSSPRVSEQY
v_call: TRBV28; cdr3_length: 11; cdr3_aa: ASSFPEGYGYT
v_call: TRBV3-1; cdr3_length: 15; cdr3_aa: ASSRALSGPRNTEAF
v_call: TRBV4-3; cdr3_length: 13; cdr3_aa: ASTLTSGSPDTQY
v_call: TRBV12-5; cdr3_length: 12; cdr3_aa: ASGRTGAGNEQF
v_call: TRBV7-8; cdr3_length: 14; cdr3_aa: ASSATGLAGGDEQY
v_call: TRBV7-9; cdr3_length: 17; cdr3_aa: ASSLAGSRPRLNTDTQY
v_call: TRBV11-2; cdr3_length: 14; cdr3_aa: ASSFSGRANTGELF
v_call: TRBV20-1; cdr3_length: 13; cdr3_aa: SARAPRGDGTEAF
v_call: TRBV7-2; cdr3_length: 13; cdr3_aa: ASSLGTSLTDTQY
v_call: TRBV20-1; cdr3_length: 12; cdr3_aa: SARDRLTGETQY
v_call: TRBV6-5; cdr3_length: 10; cdr3_aa: ASTSGTKEAF
v_call: TRBV5-5; cdr3_length: 14; cdr3_aa: ASSLGSGTQGNTIY
v_call: TRBV9; cdr3_length: 14; cdr3_aa: ASSPSWEASSYEQY
v_call: TRBV5-1; cdr3_length: 13; cdr3_aa: ASSLAAGGDSPLH
v_call: TRBV11-2; cdr3_length: 11; cdr3_aa: ASSLFVADTQY
v_call: TRBV7-9; cdr3_length: 12; cdr3_aa: ASSRGQPNYEQY
v_call: TRBV9; cdr3_length: 12; cdr3_aa: ASSSPTGGPGYT
v_call: TRBV4-1; cdr3_length: 18; cdr3_aa: ASSPTRDRAEGGSTDTQY
v_call: TRBV29-1; cdr3_length: 12; cdr3_aa: SVEGGNTNYGYT
v_call: TRBV20-1; cdr3_length: 11; cdr3_aa: LISGTVTDTQY
v_call: TRBV24-1; cdr3_length: 10; cdr3_aa: ATSARYNEQF
v_call: TRBV6-5; cdr3_length: 12; cdr3_aa: VSRKGQGGETQY
v_call: TRBV27; cdr3_length: 10; cdr3_aa: ASSEDPDTQY
v_call: TRBV10-2; cdr3_length: 15; cdr3_aa: ASNSQGAGGFRETQY
v_call: TRBV10-3; cdr3_length: 11; cdr3_aa: AISRNSDNEQF
v_call: TRBV7-2; cdr3_length: 14; cdr3_aa: ASSSQGGTGANVLT
v_call: TRBV5-1; cdr3_length: 14; cdr3_aa: ASSSQTGVFQETQY